The present entry profiles one T cell receptor beta chain with its context. The source of the sample is a study of blood T cell repertoires in COVID-19. Study summary: PBMCs, B-cell-depleted T cells, or T cells were the source of the cDNA or gDNA that made up the material.

Two negative PCRs, clearance, or symptom resolution were required of recovered Cohort 3 donors. In the original processing: Reference gene primer amplification gave estimated nucleated cell counts. Assay: immunoSEQ multiplex PCR; the TCRdb copy retains only in-frame clones and omits some. Clone size and V and J calls were adopted from that table, with D and trimming inferred from the DNA. The sample lists 200,000 to 300,000 clones; roughly 86% were seen once. This receptor was identified in a woman aged 18-29 years who had recovered from COVID-19. Sequences were obtained from PBMCs or T cells enriched from blood (not recorded which).

DNA of the CDR3: TGTGCCAGCACTACTGGAGGACTAGCGGGACACGAGCAGTACTTC. Translating it yields CASTTGGLAGHEQYF. The J gene is TRBJ2-7, the V gene TRBV6-6, with 12 bases matching TRBD2. After removal of 7 bases from V and 5 bases from J, the junction contained 9 bases not matched to a gene. This CDR3 is built from 15 residues. In germline, CDR1 is MNHNY, CDR2 SVGAGI (reference sequence).